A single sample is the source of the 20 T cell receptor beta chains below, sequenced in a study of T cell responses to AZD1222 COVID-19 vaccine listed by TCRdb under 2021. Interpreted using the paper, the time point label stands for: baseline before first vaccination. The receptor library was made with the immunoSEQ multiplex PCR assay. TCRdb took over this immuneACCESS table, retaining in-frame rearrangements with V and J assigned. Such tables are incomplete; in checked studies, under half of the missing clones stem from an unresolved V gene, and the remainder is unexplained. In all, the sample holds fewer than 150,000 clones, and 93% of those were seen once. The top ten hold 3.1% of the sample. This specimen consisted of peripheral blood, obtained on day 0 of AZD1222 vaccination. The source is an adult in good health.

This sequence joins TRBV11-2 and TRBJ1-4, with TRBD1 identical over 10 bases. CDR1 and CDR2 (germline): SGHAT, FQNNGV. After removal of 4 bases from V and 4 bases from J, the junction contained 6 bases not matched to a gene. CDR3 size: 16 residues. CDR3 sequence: CASSSLTGGFNEKLFF. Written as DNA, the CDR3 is TGTGCCAGCAGCTCCTTGACAGGGGGCTTTAATGAAAAACTGTTTTTT.

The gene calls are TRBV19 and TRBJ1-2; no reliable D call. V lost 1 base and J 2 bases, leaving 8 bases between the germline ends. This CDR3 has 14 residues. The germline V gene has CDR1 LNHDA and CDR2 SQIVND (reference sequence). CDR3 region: CASSIGEPNYGYTF. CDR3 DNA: TGTGCCAGTAGTATAGGGGAGCCCAACTATGGCTACACCTTC.

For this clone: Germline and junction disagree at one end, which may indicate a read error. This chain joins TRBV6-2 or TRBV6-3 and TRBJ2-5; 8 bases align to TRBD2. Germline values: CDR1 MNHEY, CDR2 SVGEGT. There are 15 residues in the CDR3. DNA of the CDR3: TGTGCCGGCAGTGCCGTAGCGGGGCGGTGGGAGACCCAGTACTTC. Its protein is CAGSAVAGRWETQYF.

For the CDR3, the DNA is TGTGCCAGCAGCCCCCGGGACAGGGGAGGAAACACCATATATTTT. Translated, it gives CASSPRDRGGNTIYF. This chain uses TRBV13 with TRBJ1-3; TRBD1 agrees at 10 bases. The CDR3 totals 15 residues. With V trimmed by 5 bases and J by 4 bases, 5 bases remained unmatched. CDR1 is PRHDT and CDR2 is FYEKMQ in the germline V gene (reference sequence).

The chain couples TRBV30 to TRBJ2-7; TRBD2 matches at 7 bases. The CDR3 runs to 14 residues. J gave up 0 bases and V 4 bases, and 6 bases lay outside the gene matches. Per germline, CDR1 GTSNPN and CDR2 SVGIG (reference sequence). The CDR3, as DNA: TGTGCCTGGAATGGCGGGAGTGGCTCCTACGAGCAGTACTTC. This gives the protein CAWNGGSGSYEQYF.

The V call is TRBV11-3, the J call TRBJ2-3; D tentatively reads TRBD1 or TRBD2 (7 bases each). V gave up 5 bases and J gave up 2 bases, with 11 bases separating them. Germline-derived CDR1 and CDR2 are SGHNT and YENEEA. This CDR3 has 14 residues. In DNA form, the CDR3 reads TGTGCCAGCAGCCAGGGGGGGCCCACAGATACGCAGTATTTT. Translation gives CASSQGGPTDTQYF. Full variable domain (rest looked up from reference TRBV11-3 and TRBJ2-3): EAGVVQSPRYKIIEKKQPVAFWCNPISGHNTLYWYLQNLGQGPELLIRYENEEAVDDSQLPKDRFSAERLKGVDSTLKIQPAELGDSAVYLCASSQGGPTDTQYFGPGTRLTVL.

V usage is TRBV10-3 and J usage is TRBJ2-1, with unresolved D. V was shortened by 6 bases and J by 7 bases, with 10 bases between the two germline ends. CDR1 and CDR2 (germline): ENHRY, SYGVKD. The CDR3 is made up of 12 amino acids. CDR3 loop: CAISRQGNEQFF. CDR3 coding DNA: TGTGCCATCAGCCGACAAGGGAATGAGCAGTTCTTC.

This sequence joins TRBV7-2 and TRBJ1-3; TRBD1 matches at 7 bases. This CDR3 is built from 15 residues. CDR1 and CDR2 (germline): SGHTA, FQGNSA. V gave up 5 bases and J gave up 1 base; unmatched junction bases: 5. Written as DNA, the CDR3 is TGTGCCAGCAGCCCCAGGACAGGTTCTGGAAACACCATATATTTT. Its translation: CASSPRTGSGNTIYF.

The CDR3 region is CASSPRVTNYGYTF. The CDR3 region has the DNA TGTGCCAGCAGCCCCCGGGTCACTAACTATGGCTACACCTTC. The chain has TRBV3-1 (or the pseudogene TRBV3-2) and TRBJ1-2; D not resolved. V shed 4 bases and J shed 0 bases, with 9 bases lying between them. CDR1 is LGHDT, CDR2 YNNKEL, per germline (reference sequence). The CDR3 extends over 14 amino acids.

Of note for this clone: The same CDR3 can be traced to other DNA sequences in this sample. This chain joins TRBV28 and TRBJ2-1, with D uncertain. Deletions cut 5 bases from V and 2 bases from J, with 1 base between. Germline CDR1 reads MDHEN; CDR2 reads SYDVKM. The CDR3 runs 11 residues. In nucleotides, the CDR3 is TGTGCCAGCAGTACCTACAATGAGCAGTTCTTC. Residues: CASSTYNEQFF.

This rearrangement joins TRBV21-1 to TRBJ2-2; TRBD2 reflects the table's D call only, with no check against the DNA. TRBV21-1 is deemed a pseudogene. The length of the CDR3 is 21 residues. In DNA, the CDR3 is TGTGCCAGCAGCAAAGGGGCTAACGGAGGGGCGCCCGGAAAATGGACCGGGGAGCTGTTTTTT. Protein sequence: CASSKGANGGAPGKWTGELFF.

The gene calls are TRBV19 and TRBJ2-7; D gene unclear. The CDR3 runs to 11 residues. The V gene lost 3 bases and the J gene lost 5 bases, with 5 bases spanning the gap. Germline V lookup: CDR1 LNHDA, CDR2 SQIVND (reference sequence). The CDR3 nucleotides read TGTGCCAGTAGTATGAGCAACGAGCAGTACTTC. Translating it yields CASSMSNEQYF.

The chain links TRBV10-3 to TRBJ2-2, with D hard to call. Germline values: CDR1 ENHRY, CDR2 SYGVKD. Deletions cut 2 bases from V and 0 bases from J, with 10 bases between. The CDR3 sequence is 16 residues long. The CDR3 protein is CAISEVLQTNTGELFF. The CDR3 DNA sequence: TGTGCCATCAGTGAGGTTTTACAGACGAACACCGGGGAGCTGTTTTTT.

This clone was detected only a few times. The CDR3 here is CAALKKAFF. CDR3 DNA: TGTGCCGCCCTGAAGAAGGCTTTCTTT. The gene calls are TRBV12-3 or TRBV12-4 and TRBJ1-1, with D unresolved. The CDR3 consists of 9 residues. V was pared by 11 bases and J by 11 bases, with 12 bases between.

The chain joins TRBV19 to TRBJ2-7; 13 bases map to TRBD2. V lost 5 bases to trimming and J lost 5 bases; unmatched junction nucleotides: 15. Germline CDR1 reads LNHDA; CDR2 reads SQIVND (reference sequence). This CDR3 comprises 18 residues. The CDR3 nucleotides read TGTGCCAGTAGTCCTTCCCCCTGGACTAGCGGGAGTAACAACGAGCAGTACTTC. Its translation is CASSPSPWTSGSNNEQYF. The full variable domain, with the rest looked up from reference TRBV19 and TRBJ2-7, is DGGITQSPKYLFRKEGQNVTLSCEQNLNHDAMYWYRQDPGQGLRLIYYSQIVNDFQKGDIAEGYSVSREKKESFPLTVTSAQKNPTAFYLCASSPSPWTSGSNNEQYFGPGTRLTVT.

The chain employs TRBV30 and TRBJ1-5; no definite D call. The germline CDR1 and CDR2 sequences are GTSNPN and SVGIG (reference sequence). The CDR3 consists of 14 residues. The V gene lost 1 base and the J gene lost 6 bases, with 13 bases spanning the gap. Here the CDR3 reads CAWSDPASAQPQHF. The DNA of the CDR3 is TGTGCCTGGAGTGACCCCGCCAGCGCTCAGCCCCAGCATTTT.

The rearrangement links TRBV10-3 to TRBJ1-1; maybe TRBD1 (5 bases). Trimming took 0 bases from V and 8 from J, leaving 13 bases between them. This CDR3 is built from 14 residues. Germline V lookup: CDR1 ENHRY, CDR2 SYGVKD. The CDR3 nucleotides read TGTGCCATCAGTGAGTCAACCCAACCAGGGGAAGCTTTCTTT. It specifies CAISESTQPGEAFF.

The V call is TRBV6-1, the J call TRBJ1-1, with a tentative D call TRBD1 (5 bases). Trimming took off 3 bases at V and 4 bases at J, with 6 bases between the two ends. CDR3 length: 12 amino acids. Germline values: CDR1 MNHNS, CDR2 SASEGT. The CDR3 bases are TGTGCCAGCAGTGACAGGGTCACTGAAGCTTTCTTT. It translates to CASSDRVTEAFF.

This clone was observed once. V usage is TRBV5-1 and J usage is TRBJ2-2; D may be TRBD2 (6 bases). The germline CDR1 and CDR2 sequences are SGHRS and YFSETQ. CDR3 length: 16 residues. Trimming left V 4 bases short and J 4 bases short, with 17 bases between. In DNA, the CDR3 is TGCGCCAGCAGCACCCTACTAGCTTCGGTCACCGGGGAGCTGTTTTTT. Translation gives CASSTLLASVTGELFF.

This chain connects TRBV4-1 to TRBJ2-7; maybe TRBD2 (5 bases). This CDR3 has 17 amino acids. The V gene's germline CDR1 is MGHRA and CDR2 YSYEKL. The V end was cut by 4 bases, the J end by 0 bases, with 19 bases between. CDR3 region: CASSPPRNPGSSYEQYF. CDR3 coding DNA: TGCGCCAGCAGCCCCCCCCGAAATCCGGGAAGCTCCTACGAGCAGTACTTC.